This T cell receptor beta chain came from a study of beta chain features in type 1 diabetes. Study observations and caveats: Junctions at VDJ sites from type 1 diabetes patients had fewer insertions and more deletions.

The table lists this clone with a few counts. Its antigen is not known. All of the isolated RNA was reverse transcribed, so expressed TCRB transcripts were sequenced. TCRdb keeps only in-frame clones here, not all; method: immunoSEQ multiplex PCR. This table holds under 150,000 clones, 6.9% found once. Looked up from germline, CDR1 is SGHRS and CDR2 is YFSETQ. After removal of 4 bases from V and 10 bases from J, the junction contained 9 bases not matched to a gene. The length of the CDR3 is 15 residues. The sequenced sample was central memory CD4+ T cells from blood. The receptor was derived from a woman younger than 45 in good health. The genes are TRBV5-1 and TRBJ2-1, with TRBD2 matching over 12 bases. CDR3 protein: CASSLETSGRGEQFF. For the CDR3, the DNA is TGCGCCAGCAGCCTGGAGACTAGCGGGAGAGGCGAGCAGTTCTTC.